The clone carrying this T cell receptor (beta chain) has a handful of counts. The antigen is undetermined. Of the isolated RNA, all was reverse transcribed, and so the sequenced material was expressed TCRB transcripts. TCRdb's copy holds only in-frame clones and misses some; the assay was immunoSEQ multiplex PCR. Found here are a few hundred thousand clones, roughly 12% of them singletons; the top ten hold under 0.02%. Sorting that relied on CD45RO/CCR7/CD25/CD127/CD95/CD27 yielded CD4+ naive, central memory, regulatory and stem cell-like memory cells. The data were obtained in a study of beta chain features in type 1 diabetes. V gave up 1 base and J gave up 0 bases, with 13 bases separating them. Germline lookup yields CDR1 SGHVS and CDR2 FQNEAQ. The CDR3 extends over 17 amino acids. Whole-study results and caveats: The cDNA sequencing approach could over-represent high-TCR-expressing cells. There were fewer insertions and more deletions at the VDJ junctions of type 1 diabetes patients. The naive, central memory and Treg TCRB repertoires looked more alike in patients than they did in healthy donors.

Material for sequencing was naive CD4+ T cells from blood. The V gene is TRBV7-8, the J gene TRBJ1-3, with D possibly matching TRBD1 (5 bases). This TCR was recovered from a man younger than 30 in good health. CDR3: CASSLEGAGSSGNTIYF. The CDR3 DNA reads as TGTGCCAGCAGCTTAGAAGGGGCAGGCTCCTCTGGAAACACCATATATTTT.